This T cell receptor (beta chain) was identified during a study of shared clonotypes between healthy human individuals. Across the study: Per donor, CD8 memory used one plate, CD8 naive used two, CD4 memory used three and CD4 naive used three.

The repertoire was sequenced with immunoSEQ multiplex PCR; TCRdb's copy has only in-frame clones and lacks some. Found here are roughly 2,300,000 clones, about 90% of them singletons; the top ten hold about 0.36%. Regarding the study as a whole: The expectation was that sequencing depth would affect clonotype sharing among donors.

Adult donors, all healthy and HIV-negative, had no recent acute infections or vaccinations. Every one of the donors was a Caucasian adult that lived in Nashville, Tennessee. This CDR3 is 16 amino acids long. The trim removed 3 bases at V and 2 bases at J, leaving 8 bases unmatched. Per germline, CDR1 SGHDT and CDR2 YYEEEE. Regarding this clone: The antigen is undetermined.

The sequence came from a young man in good health. Some clones in this sample may be carry-over from other donors' samples. The chain is built from TRBV5-6 and TRBJ2-3; 8 nucleotides match TRBD1. The sequencing input was naive CD4+ T cells from PBMCs. As for subset: CD45RA+ positively selected. CDR3 nucleotide sequence: TGTGCCAGCAGCTCCGCAGGACAGGGTTACACAGATACGCAGTATTTT. Protein sequence: CASSSAGQGYTDTQYF.